This TCR beta chain originates from a study of identifying expanded T cells in peripheral blood. Broader study findings: Differentially abundant clones: about 1.1 between replicates, 16.4 at 2 to 3 weeks, less than 25 at four.

Assay: immunoSEQ multiplex PCR; the TCRdb copy retains only in-frame clones and omits some. This table holds under 90,000 clones, around 89% found once. To note about this clone: Its antigen remains unknown.

V lost 6 bases to trimming and J lost 6 bases, with 20 bases between them. The CDR3 spans 15 residues. CDR1 SNHLY and CDR2 FYNNEI come from the germline V gene. This receptor was obtained from a person aged 18 to 75 in good health. Sequencing was done on a sample of blood. The chain uses TRBV2 and TRBJ1-2; D possibly corresponds to TRBD1 (5 bases). The CDR3 region is CASSLGASRVDGYTF. As DNA, the CDR3 is TGTGCCAGCAGCCTAGGGGCCTCACGGGTAGATGGCTACACCTTC.